This T cell receptor beta chain was recorded in a study of T cells after yellow fever vaccination. Notes on the study in general: Abundant clonotypes from the bulk population could have been carried over as contaminants into FACS-sorted repertoires. Reappearance after the booster was seen for most primary-vaccination clones, at about 95% CD4 and more than 80% CD8.

The authors made TCR cDNA by 5'RACE template switching, adding a universal primer site and UMIs. TCRdb reanalysed the 5' RACE reads using MiXCR and keeps one entry per CDR3 protein. The table includes tens of thousands of distinct CDR3 sequences, about 7.8% detected once. The CDR3 runs to 14 residues. V lost 6 bases to trimming and J lost 2 bases, with 12 bases between them. The germline V gene encodes CDR1 WSHSY and CDR2 SAAADI. This clonotype was found many times. What it binds is unknown. The material was CD8+ T cells sorted from PBMCs, obtained 15 days after the yellow fever booster vaccination. This receptor was identified in a man in his thirties or forties who received the YFV17D yellow fever vaccine. This chain links TRBV10-2 with TRBJ2-3, with a possible D match to TRBD2 (6 bases). The CDR3 region has the DNA TGCGCCAGCAGCTATAGCGGTCCCACAGATACGCAGTATTTT. Its protein is CASSYSGPTDTQYF.